The T cell receptor (beta chain) described here comes from a study of T cell responses to AZD1222 COVID-19 vaccine. CDR3 length: 13 amino acids. Trimming removed 2 bases from V and 5 bases from J, with 9 bases in between. Germline V CDR1 and CDR2: MNHEY, SVGAGI. TCRdb keeps only in-frame clones here, not all; method: immunoSEQ multiplex PCR. Of about 140,000 clones in the sample, roughly 92% were seen once. Sequenced here: peripheral blood, sampled 28 days after the second AZD1222 dose. V gene TRBV6-5 combines with J gene TRBJ1-1, with D perhaps matching TRBD1 (5 bases). The sequence was collected from an adult who received the AZD1222 COVID-19 vaccine. The CDR3 bases are TGTGCCAGCAGTTACCACAGGAATACTGAAGCTTTCTTT. It translates to CASSYHRNTEAFF.